This TCR beta chain derives from a study of shared clonotypes between healthy human individuals. Germline V lookup: CDR1 MDHEN, CDR2 SYDVKM. The CDR3 is 14 residues long. With 1 base removed from V and 3 bases from J, the gap between germline ends came to 9 bases. The protocol was immunoSEQ multiplex PCR, while the TCRdb copy is restricted to in-frame clones and leaves out a portion. The sample includes about 1.1 million clones, around 78% seen only once; the top ten take 0.4% to 0.55%. The source of this sequence is a man aged 18 to 30 in good health. Some clones in this sample may be carry-over from other donors' samples. V is TRBV28 and J is TRBJ2-5; no clear D gene. The specimen was memory CD4+ T cells from PBMCs. Subset in this sample: CD45RA-negative fraction. The CDR3 DNA sequence: TGTGCCAGCAGTTTATCTGGCAGAAAAGAGACCCAGTACTTC. This sequence encodes CASSLSGRKETQYF. Supplemented by reference TRBV28 and TRBJ2-5, the full variable domain reads DVKVTQSSRYLVKRTGEKVFLECVQDMDHENMFWYRQDPGLGLRLIYFSYDVKMKEKGDIPEGYSVSREKKERFSLILESASTNQTSMYLCASSLSGRKETQYFGPGTRLLVL.